The 29 T cell receptor beta chains below come from one sample, sequenced in a study of blood T cell repertoires in COVID-19 (dated by TCRdb to between 2020 and 2021). The library was produced with the immunoSEQ multiplex PCR assay. TCRdb retrieved this table from immuneACCESS and kept in-frame rearrangements only. Not all clones are present; in checked studies, unresolved V genes account for under half, and no reason is known for the remainder. For this sample there are 150,000 to 190,000 clones; 80% to 90% appear just once. The top ten clonotypes cover under 2.5% of the sample. What was sequenced was peripheral blood. All receptors derive from a woman aged 70-85 years with acute or convalescent COVID-19.

The chain joins TRBV14 to TRBJ1-6; D possibly corresponds to TRBD1 (5 bases). The CDR3 loop spans 16 amino acids. Trimming pared 1 base from V and 10 bases from J, leaving 17 bases between. Germline-derived CDR1 and CDR2 are SGHDN and FVKESK. The DNA for the CDR3 is TGTGCCAGCAGCCAAGCCGATCGGGGGAGTGGGTCACCCCTCCACTTT. Translating gives CASSQADRGSGSPLHF.

This clone was counted between two and nine times. The chain couples TRBV28 to TRBJ1-2; TRBD1 is a possible D gene (6 bases). CDR3 size: 15 residues. The V end lost 3 bases, the J end lost 1 base, and 12 bases lay between the germline ends. Germline CDR1 reads MDHEN; CDR2 reads SYDVKM. Here the CDR3 DNA reads TGTGCCAGCAGTTTTCTTGGACAGATTAACTATGGCTACACCTTC. Translated, it gives CASSFLGQINYGYTF.

The gene calls are TRBV5-1 and TRBJ2-5; 15 nucleotides line up with TRBD2. Germline CDR1 reads SGHRS; CDR2 reads YFSETQ. The CDR3 totals 16 residues. V was clipped by 4 bases and J by 5 bases; unmatched bases: 6. As DNA, the CDR3 is TGCGCCAGCAGCCCGGGACTAGCGGGGGGACGGGAGACCCAGTACTTC. It yields the protein CASSPGLAGGRETQYF. The full variable domain, with the rest looked up from reference TRBV5-1 and TRBJ2-5, is KAGVTQTPRYLIKTRGQQVTLSCSPISGHRSVSWYQQTPGQGLQFLFEYFSETQRNKGNFPGRFSGRQFSNSRSEMNVSTLELGDSALYLCASSPGLAGGRETQYFGPGTRLLVL.

This rearrangement joins TRBV19 to TRBJ1-2; the D gene is possibly TRBD1 (5 bases). There are 15 residues in the CDR3. Germline values: CDR1 LNHDA, CDR2 SQIVND (reference sequence). The germline V and J ends were trimmed by 3 bases and 3 bases, with 14 bases remaining between them. The CDR3 protein is CASSIGGKDHYGYTF. The CDR3 nucleotides read TGTGCCAGTAGTATCGGGGGGAAGGACCACTATGGCTACACCTTC.

In regard to this clone: This same CDR3 is encoded by further DNA sequences in the sample. The rearrangement links TRBV29-1 to TRBJ1-2; the match to TRBD1 covers 10 bases. The CDR3 has 12 amino acids. Trimming removed 6 bases from V and 5 bases from J; junction bases left unmatched: 3. Germline CDR1 SQVTM, CDR2 ANQGSEA. CDR3 coding DNA: TGCAGCGTCGAGGGACAGGGGTATGGCTACACCTTC. Its translation: CSVEGQGYGYTF. The full variable domain, rest sourced from reference TRBV29-1 and TRBJ1-2, is SAVISQKPSRDICQRGTSLTIQCQVDSQVTMMFWYRQQPGQSLTLIATANQGSEATYESGFVIDKFPISRPNLTFSTLTVSNMSPEDSSIYLCSVEGQGYGYTFGSGTRLTVV.

The CDR3 nucleotides read TGCGCCAGCAGCTTGGACCGGGGGGGGAATTCACCCCTCCACTTT. Its protein product is CASSLDRGGNSPLHF. The chain carries TRBV5-1 and TRBJ1-6, with D perhaps matching TRBD1 (5 bases). The germline CDR1 and CDR2 sequences are SGHRS and YFSETQ. The V end was cut by 0 bases, the J end by 7 bases, with 11 bases between. The CDR3 is made up of 15 amino acids. The complete variable domain, with remaining parts taken from reference TRBV5-1 and TRBJ1-6, reads KAGVTQTPRYLIKTRGQQVTLSCSPISGHRSVSWYQQTPGQGLQFLFEYFSETQRNKGNFPGRFSGRQFSNSRSEMNVSTLELGDSALYLCASSLDRGGNSPLHFGNGTRLTVT.

This clone has only one observation. This chain joins TRBV4-3 and TRBJ2-7; maybe TRBD2 (5 bases). V was clipped by 0 bases and J by 8 bases, with 11 bases between them. The germline CDR1 and CDR2 sequences are LGHNA and YSLEER. This CDR3 region has 13 residues. The CDR3 reads CASSQDFGLQQYF. In nucleotides, the CDR3 is TGCGCCAGCAGCCAAGATTTTGGACTCCAGCAGTACTTC.

This clone was picked up a small number of times. The chain joins TRBV3-1 (or the pseudogene TRBV3-2) to TRBJ1-1; D is unclear. Trimming took 3 bases from V and 4 from J, leaving 3 bases between them. CDR1 and CDR2 from the germline V gene are LGHDT and YNNKEL (reference sequence). The CDR3 has 11 residues. CDR3 sequence reads: CASSHRTEAFF. CDR3 DNA sequence: TGTGCCAGCAGCCATCGCACTGAAGCTTTCTTT.

This chain links TRBV7-2 with TRBJ1-6, with a possible D match to TRBD1 (5 bases). Trimming removed 1 base at V and 9 bases at J, with 13 bases between. Germline V gives CDR1 SGHTA, CDR2 FQGNSA. The CDR3 is made up of 15 amino acids. CDR3 amino acids: CASSLDGVGGSPLHF. The CDR3 DNA reads as TGTGCCAGCAGCTTAGATGGCGTCGGGGGTTCACCCCTCCACTTT.

This chain links TRBV6-2 or TRBV6-3 with TRBJ2-4; TRBD2 aligns across 12 bases. The J segment lost 0 bases and the V segment lost 5 bases, leaving 5 bases of the junction unmatched. The CDR3 consists of 17 residues. The germline CDR1 and CDR2 sequences are MNHEY and SVGEGT. The CDR3 loop reads CASSGLAGGIAKNIQYF. Here the CDR3 DNA reads TGTGCCAGCAGTGGGCTAGCGGGGGGGATAGCCAAAAACATTCAGTACTTC.

The chain recombines TRBV3-1 (or the pseudogene TRBV3-2) with TRBJ2-2; TRBD1 might be the D (5 bases). Germline lookup yields CDR1 LGHDT and CDR2 YNNKEL (reference sequence). V lost 3 bases and J lost 8, with 7 bases in between. The CDR3 length is 12 residues. The CDR3 sequence: CASSQRQGELFF. CDR3 in DNA: TGTGCCAGCAGCCAGCGACAGGGGGAGCTGTTTTTT.

The chain is built from TRBV11-2 and TRBJ2-1, with 9 bases lining up with TRBD2. CDR1 is SGHAT and CDR2 is FQNNGV in the germline V gene. The junction had 7 bases not matched to a gene; V was cut back by 1 base and J by 6 bases. The CDR3 consists of 16 residues. In DNA form, the CDR3 reads TGTGCCAGCAGCTTAGTCGCTAGCGGGGTGGCCAATGAGCAGTTCTTC. Translation: CASSLVASGVANEQFF.

This clone was counted a single time. The rearrangement uses TRBV21-1 and TRBJ1-6; TRBD1 is taken as the D call from the table, unchecked against the DNA. TRBV21-1 is a recognized pseudogene. CDR3 length equals 18 residues. The CDR3 DNA follows: TGTGCCAGCAGCAAAAGGCCAGGGACACCCGGAGGTAATTCACCCCTCCACTTT. Its protein product is CASSKRPGTPGGNSPLHF.

The chain employs TRBV11-2 and TRBJ1-1; 8 bases fit TRBD1. J was trimmed by 1 base and V by 5 bases; bases with no gene match: 6. Per the germline V gene, CDR1 is SGHAT and CDR2 is FQNNGV. The CDR3 consists of 15 residues. This chain's CDR3 is CASSLTTGANTEAFF. The CDR3 DNA follows: TGTGCCAGCAGCCTCACGACAGGGGCGAACACTGAAGCTTTCTTT.

The CDR3 region has the DNA TGTGCCAGCACCCCGGGCGGGACAGGGATCTACGAGCAGTACGTC. It translates to CASTPGGTGIYEQYV. The V gene is TRBV28, the J gene TRBJ2-7, with 9 nucleotides matching TRBD1. Germline trimming cut 7 bases from V and 3 bases from J; bases unmatched to any gene: 10. Germline values: CDR1 MDHEN, CDR2 SYDVKM. The CDR3 loop spans 15 amino acids.

This chain connects TRBV11-2 to TRBJ1-6; the D gene is possibly TRBD1 (6 bases). V was trimmed by 2 bases and J by 6 bases, leaving 20 bases between them. Germline CDR1 and CDR2: SGHAT and FQNNGV. This CDR3 region has 18 residues. The CDR3 nucleotides are TGTGCCAGCAGCTTACGGTTATCGGGACAAGGCTTTAATTCACCCCTCCACTTT. Translation gives CASSLRLSGQGFNSPLHF.

The DNA for the CDR3 is TGTGCCAGCAGTTACACCCGACAGGGGACTGAGCAGTTCTTC. It encodes CASSYTRQGTEQFF. This sequence joins TRBV6-5 and TRBJ2-1; TRBD1 matches at 8 bases. Germline V CDR1 and CDR2: MNHEY, SVGAGI. This CDR3 region has 14 residues. V shed 2 bases, J shed 9 bases, and the junction held 6 bases outside the gene matches.

V gene TRBV18 combines with J gene TRBJ1-1, with a possible D match to TRBD1 (5 bases). The V end lost 1 base, the J end lost 5 bases, and 14 bases lay between the germline ends. CDR1 and CDR2 (germline): KGHSH, LQKENI. The CDR3 consists of 15 residues. The CDR3 DNA sequence: TGTGCCAGCTCACCACTGGGGGGAATCGGAACTGAAGCTTTCTTT. It is translated as CASSPLGGIGTEAFF. The variable domain in full, completed from reference TRBV18 and TRBJ1-1, reads NAGVMQNPRHLVRRRGQEARLRCSPMKGHSHVYWYRQLPEEGLKFMVYLQKENIIDESGMPKERFSAEFPKEGPSILRIQQVVRGDSAAYFCASSPLGGIGTEAFFGQGTRLTVV.

This clone appeared a few times. The CDR3 region is CASSPFHPYLAYNEQFF. The CDR3 bases are TGTGCCAGCTCACCATTTCATCCCTACCTAGCCTACAATGAGCAGTTCTTC. The chain couples TRBV18 to TRBJ2-1, with no clear D. CDR1 KGHSH and CDR2 LQKENI come from the germline V gene. The CDR3 covers 17 residues. Trimming stripped 2 bases from V and 2 bases from J, with 16 bases between.

The V gene is TRBV18, the J gene TRBJ2-2; tentative D call: TRBD1 (6 bases). Trimming took 1 base from V and 10 from J, leaving 40 bases between them. Per germline, CDR1 KGHSH and CDR2 LQKENI. This CDR3 is built from 23 residues. The CDR3 bases are TGTGCCAGCTCACCACGGGGCCATAGTAAGGGGGTAAAAATGTTGAGGCAAACTTCGGAGCTGTTTTTT. It yields the protein CASSPRGHSKGVKMLRQTSELFF.

About this clone itself: Other DNA sequences within the sample encode an identical CDR3. The chain combines TRBV30 with TRBJ1-4; D gene unclear. Germline values: CDR1 GTSNPN, CDR2 SVGIG (reference sequence). With 7 bases removed from V and 8 bases from J, the gap between germline ends came to 23 bases. The CDR3 consists of 15 residues. DNA of the CDR3: TGTGCCTTCGCGGGTACAGAGCCCCGAGGAGAAAAACTGTTTTTT. This gives the protein CAFAGTEPRGEKLFF.

The chain is built from TRBV7-9 and TRBJ2-2; 7 bases are a match to TRBD1. Trimming took 6 bases from V and 0 from J; bases not matched to a gene: 7. This CDR3 is 16 amino acids long. In germline, CDR1 is SEHNR, CDR2 FQNEAQ (reference sequence). The CDR3 region has the DNA TGTGCCAGCAGTCCCCCCGGGACAGCGAACACCGGGGAGCTGTTTTTT. Amino acids: CASSPPGTANTGELFF.

The CDR3 reads CASSDGQRIFYGYTF. DNA of the CDR3: TGTGCCAGTAGCGACGGACAGCGAATCTTCTATGGCTACACCTTC. The chain is built from TRBV19 and TRBJ1-2, with D perhaps TRBD1 (6 bases). This CDR3 has 15 amino acids. V lost 6 bases, J lost 4 bases, and 18 bases lay in between. Germline assignment: CDR1 LNHDA and CDR2 SQIVND (reference sequence).

The chain joins TRBV7-9 to TRBJ1-1, with D unresolved. Trimming removed 4 bases at V and 0 bases at J, with 9 bases between. Germline CDR1 reads SEHNR; CDR2 reads FQNEAQ (reference sequence). The CDR3 is made up of 14 amino acids. The CDR3 is CASSSAGMNTEAFF. The CDR3 DNA reads as TGTGCCAGCAGCTCAGCCGGGATGAACACTGAAGCTTTCTTT.

The chain employs TRBV19 and TRBJ2-6; possibly TRBD2 for D (6 bases). V shed 5 bases and J shed 0 bases, with 11 bases lying between them. Germline V gene lookup returns CDR1 LNHDA and CDR2 SQIVND (reference sequence). The CDR3 totals 16 residues. The CDR3 DNA reads as TGTGCCAGTAGTGACCCCGGGGGCTCTGGGGCCAACGTCCTGACTTTC. As protein: CASSDPGGSGANVLTF.

The chain employs TRBV15 and TRBJ1-1; D not resolved. Germline values: CDR1 LNHNV, CDR2 YYDKDF (reference sequence). V dropped 0 bases and J dropped 5 bases, with 4 bases sitting between them. This CDR3 has 12 residues. CDR3 in DNA: TGTGCCACCAGCAGAGATATGACTGAAGCTTTCTTT. As protein: CATSRDMTEAFF.

This chain uses TRBV7-9 with TRBJ2-5; D gene ambiguous. The CDR3 contains 14 residues. V gave up 5 bases and J gave up 6 bases, with 16 bases separating them. Germline lookup yields CDR1 SEHNR and CDR2 FQNEAQ (reference sequence). CDR3 DNA sequence: TGTGCCAGCAGCCCCATGTCTAAGGAGCAGACCCAGTACTTC. It encodes CASSPMSKEQTQYF.

The gene calls are TRBV5-4 and TRBJ2-2, with a possible D match to TRBD1 (6 bases). The CDR3 has 16 amino acids. Trimming took 2 bases from V and 0 from J, leaving 11 bases between them. The germline CDR1 and CDR2 sequences are SGHNT and YYREEE (reference sequence). CDR3: CASSFPDRTNTGELFF. DNA of the CDR3: TGTGCCAGCAGCTTTCCCGACAGGACGAACACCGGGGAGCTGTTTTTT.

Of note for this clone: Germline and junction disagree at one end, which may indicate a read error. This rearrangement joins TRBV3-1 (or the pseudogene TRBV3-2) to TRBJ1-2; 9 nucleotides agree with TRBD1. Germline CDR1 LGHDT, CDR2 YNNKEL (reference sequence). The CDR3 runs 15 residues. CDR3 sequence reads: CASSLSGQGVYRYTF. CDR3 bases: TGTGCCAGCAGCCTATCGGGACAGGGTGTCTATCGCTACACCTTC.